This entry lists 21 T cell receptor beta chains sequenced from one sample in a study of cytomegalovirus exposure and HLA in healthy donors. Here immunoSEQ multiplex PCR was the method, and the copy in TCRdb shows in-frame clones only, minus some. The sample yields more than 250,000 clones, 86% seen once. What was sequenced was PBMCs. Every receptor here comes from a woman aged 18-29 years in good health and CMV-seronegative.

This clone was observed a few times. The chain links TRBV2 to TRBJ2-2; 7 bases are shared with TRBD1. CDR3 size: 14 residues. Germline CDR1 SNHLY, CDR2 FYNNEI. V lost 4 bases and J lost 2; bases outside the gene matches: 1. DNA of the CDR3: TGTGCCAGCAGTGGACAGGGTAACACCGGGGAGCTGTTTTTT. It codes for CASSGQGNTGELFF.

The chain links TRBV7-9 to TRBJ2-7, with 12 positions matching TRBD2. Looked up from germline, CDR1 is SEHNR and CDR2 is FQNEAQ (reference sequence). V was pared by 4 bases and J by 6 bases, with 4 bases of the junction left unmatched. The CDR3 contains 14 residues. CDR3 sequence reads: CASSSTSGSTEQYF. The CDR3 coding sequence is TGTGCCAGCAGCTCGACTAGCGGGAGCACCGAGCAGTACTTC.

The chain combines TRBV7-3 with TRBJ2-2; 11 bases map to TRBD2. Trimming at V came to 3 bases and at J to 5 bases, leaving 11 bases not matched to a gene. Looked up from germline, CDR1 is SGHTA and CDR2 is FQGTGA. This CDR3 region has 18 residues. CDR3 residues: CASSFLATSGRSTGELFF. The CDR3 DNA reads TGTGCCAGCAGCTTTTTGGCTACTAGCGGGAGATCTACCGGGGAGCTGTTTTTT. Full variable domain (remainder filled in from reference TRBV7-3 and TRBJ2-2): GAGVSQTPSNKVTEKGKYVELRCDPISGHTALYWYRQSLGQGPEFLIYFQGTGAADDSGLPNDRFFAVRPEGSVSTLKIQRTERGDSAVYLCASSFLATSGRSTGELFFGEGSRLTVL.

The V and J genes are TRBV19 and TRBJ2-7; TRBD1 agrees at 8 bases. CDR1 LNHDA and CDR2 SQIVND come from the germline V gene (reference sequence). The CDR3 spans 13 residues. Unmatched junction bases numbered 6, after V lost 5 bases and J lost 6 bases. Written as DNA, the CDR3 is TGTGCCAGTAGTGGTCCAGGGGGCATCGAGCAGTACTTC. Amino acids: CASSGPGGIEQYF.

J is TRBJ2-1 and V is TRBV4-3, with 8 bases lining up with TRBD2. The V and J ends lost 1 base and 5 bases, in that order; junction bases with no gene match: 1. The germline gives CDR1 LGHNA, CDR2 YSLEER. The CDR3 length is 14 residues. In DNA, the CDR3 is TGCGCCAGCAGCCAAGGACTAGCGAACAATGAGCAGTTCTTC. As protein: CASSQGLANNEQFF.

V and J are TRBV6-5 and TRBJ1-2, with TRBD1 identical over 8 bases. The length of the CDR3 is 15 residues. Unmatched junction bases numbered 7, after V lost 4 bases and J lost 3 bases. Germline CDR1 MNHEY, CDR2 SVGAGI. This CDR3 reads CASSFDRGSDYGYTF. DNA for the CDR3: TGTGCCAGCAGTTTTGACAGGGGCAGCGACTATGGCTACACCTTC.

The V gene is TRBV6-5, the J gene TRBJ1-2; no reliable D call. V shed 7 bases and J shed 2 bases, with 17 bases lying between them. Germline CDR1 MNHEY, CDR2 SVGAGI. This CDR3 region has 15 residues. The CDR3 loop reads CASMIQASVNYGYTF. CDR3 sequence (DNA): TGTGCCAGCATGATTCAAGCCTCGGTAAACTATGGCTACACCTTC.

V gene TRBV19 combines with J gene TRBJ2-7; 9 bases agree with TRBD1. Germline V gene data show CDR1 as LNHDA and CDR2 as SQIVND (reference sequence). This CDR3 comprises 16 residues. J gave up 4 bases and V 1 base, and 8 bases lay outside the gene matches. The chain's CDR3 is CASSIAFGQGTYEQYF. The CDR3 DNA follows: TGTGCCAGTAGTATAGCGTTTGGACAGGGGACTTACGAGCAGTACTTC.

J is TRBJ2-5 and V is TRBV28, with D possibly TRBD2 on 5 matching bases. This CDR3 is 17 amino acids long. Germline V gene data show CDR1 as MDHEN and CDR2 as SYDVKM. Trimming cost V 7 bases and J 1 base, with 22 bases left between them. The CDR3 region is CASTLEGADPPQETQYF. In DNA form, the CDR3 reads TGTGCCAGCACCCTAGAAGGAGCGGATCCCCCCCAAGAGACCCAGTACTTC.

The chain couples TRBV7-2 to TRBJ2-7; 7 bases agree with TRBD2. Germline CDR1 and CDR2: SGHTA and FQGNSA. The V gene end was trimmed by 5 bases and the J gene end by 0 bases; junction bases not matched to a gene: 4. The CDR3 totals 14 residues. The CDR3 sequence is CASSTTSASYEQYF. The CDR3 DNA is TGTGCCAGCAGCACAACTAGCGCCTCCTACGAGCAGTACTTC.

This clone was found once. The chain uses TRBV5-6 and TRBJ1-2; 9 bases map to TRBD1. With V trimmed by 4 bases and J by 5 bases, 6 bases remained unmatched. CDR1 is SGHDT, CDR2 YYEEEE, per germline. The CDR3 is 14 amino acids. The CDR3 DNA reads TGTGCCAGCAGCCTCGGGACAGGGAAATATGGCTACACCTTC. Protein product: CASSLGTGKYGYTF.

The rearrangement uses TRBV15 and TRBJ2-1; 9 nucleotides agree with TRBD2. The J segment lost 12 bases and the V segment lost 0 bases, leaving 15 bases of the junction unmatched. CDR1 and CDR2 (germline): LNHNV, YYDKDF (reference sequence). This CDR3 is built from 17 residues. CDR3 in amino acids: CATSRDTESSGNRGQFF. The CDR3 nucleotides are TGTGCCACCAGCAGAGATACAGAGTCTAGCGGGAATCGGGGGCAGTTCTTC.

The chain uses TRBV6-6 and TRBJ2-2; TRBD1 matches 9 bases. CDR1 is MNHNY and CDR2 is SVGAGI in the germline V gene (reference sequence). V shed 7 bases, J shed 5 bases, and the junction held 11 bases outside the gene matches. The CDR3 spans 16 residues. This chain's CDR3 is CASTHRTGVSTGELFF. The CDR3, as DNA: TGTGCCAGCACCCACCGGACAGGGGTTTCGACCGGGGAGCTGTTTTTT.

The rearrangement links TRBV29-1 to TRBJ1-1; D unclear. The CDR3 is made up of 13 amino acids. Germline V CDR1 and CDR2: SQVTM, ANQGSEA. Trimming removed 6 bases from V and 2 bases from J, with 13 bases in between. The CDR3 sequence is CSVAAQENTEAFF. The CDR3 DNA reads TGCAGCGTAGCCGCCCAGGAAAACACTGAAGCTTTCTTT.

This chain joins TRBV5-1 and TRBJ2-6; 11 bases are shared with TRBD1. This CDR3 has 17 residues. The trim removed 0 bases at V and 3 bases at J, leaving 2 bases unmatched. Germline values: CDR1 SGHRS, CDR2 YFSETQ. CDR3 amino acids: CASSLGTGGYGANVLTF. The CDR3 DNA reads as TGCGCCAGCAGCTTGGGGACAGGGGGCTATGGGGCCAACGTCCTGACTTTC.

DNA of the CDR3: TGTGCCTGGAGTTATGGACAGAGCACAGATACGCAGTATTTT. The encoded protein is CAWSYGQSTDTQYF. This chain links TRBV30 with TRBJ2-3; TRBD1 is a possible D gene (6 bases). The germline gives CDR1 GTSNPN, CDR2 SVGIG (reference sequence). The CDR3 consists of 14 residues. The V end was cut by 2 bases, the J end by 0 bases, with 9 bases between.

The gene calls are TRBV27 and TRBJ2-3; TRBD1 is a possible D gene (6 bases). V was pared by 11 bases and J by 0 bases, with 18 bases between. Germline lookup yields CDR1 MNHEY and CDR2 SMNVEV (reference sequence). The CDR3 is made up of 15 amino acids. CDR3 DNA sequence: TGTGCCTCCTTCCCACAGGGCGCTAGCACAGATACGCAGTATTTT. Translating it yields CASFPQGASTDTQYF.

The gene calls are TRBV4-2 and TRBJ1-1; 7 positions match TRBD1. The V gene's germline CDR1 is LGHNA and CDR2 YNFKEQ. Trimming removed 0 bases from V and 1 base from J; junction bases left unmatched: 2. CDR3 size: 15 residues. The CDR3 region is CASSQDNRGNTEAFF. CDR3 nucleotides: TGTGCCAGCAGCCAAGATAACAGGGGGAACACTGAAGCTTTCTTT.

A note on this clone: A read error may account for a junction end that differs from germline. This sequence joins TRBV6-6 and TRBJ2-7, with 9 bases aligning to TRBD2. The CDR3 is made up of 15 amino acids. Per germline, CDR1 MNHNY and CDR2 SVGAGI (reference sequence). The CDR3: CASSFRTTSGYAQYF. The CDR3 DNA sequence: TGTGCCAGCAGTTTCCGAACGACTAGCGGATACGCGCAGTACTTC.

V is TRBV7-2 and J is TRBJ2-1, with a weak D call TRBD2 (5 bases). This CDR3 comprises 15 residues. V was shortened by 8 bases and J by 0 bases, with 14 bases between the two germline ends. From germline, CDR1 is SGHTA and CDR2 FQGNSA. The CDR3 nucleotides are TGTGCCAGCTCTAGGGCGGGTACCTCCTACAATGAGCAGTTCTTC. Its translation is CASSRAGTSYNEQFF.

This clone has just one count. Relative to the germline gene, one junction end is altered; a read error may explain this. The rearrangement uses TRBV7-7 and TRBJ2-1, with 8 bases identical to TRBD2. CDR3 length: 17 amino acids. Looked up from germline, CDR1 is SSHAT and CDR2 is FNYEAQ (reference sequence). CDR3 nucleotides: TGTGCTAGCAGCTCCGACAGCGGGGGAAGCTCCTACAATGAGCAGTTCTTC. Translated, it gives CASSSDSGGSSYNEQFF.